These 14 T cell receptor beta chains were all obtained from the same sample, sequenced in a study of cytomegalovirus exposure and HLA in healthy donors. The PCR contained 60 Vbeta and 13 Jbeta primers. Repertoires were generated with immunoSEQ multiplex PCR, while TCRdb's copy carries only in-frame clones and drops some. The repertoire has some 98,000 clones, 70% to 80% of them found once; the top ten carry approximately 9.9%. Sample: PBMCs. The receptors come from a man between 18 and 29 years old in good health and CMV-seropositive.

The V call is TRBV19, the J call TRBJ1-1, with D unresolved. Germline CDR1 LNHDA, CDR2 SQIVND (reference sequence). Trimming shortened V by 7 bases and J by 1 base, and 7 bases separated the two germline ends. CDR3 size: 12 residues. The CDR3 bases are TGTGCCAGTAATGAGGGGAACACTGAAGCTTTCTTT. This encodes CASNEGNTEAFF.

This sequence joins TRBV6-1 and TRBJ2-7, with TRBD2 matching over 8 bases. The germline V gene has CDR1 MNHNS and CDR2 SASEGT. This CDR3 is built from 15 residues. Unmatched junction bases numbered 3, after V lost 1 base and J lost 1 base. The CDR3 DNA follows: TGTGCCAGCAGTGAAGATAGCGGGGCTTCCTACGAGCAGTACTTC. This codes for CASSEDSGASYEQYF.

CDR3 DNA: TGCGCCAGCAGTCGGGGCGGGGGGGCCGCAGATACGCAGTATTTT. This gives the protein CASSRGGGAADTQYF. The chain employs TRBV23-1 and TRBJ2-3, with 9 nucleotides matching TRBD2. TRBV23-1 is sorted into the ORF group, with uncertain function. This CDR3 is built from 15 residues. Losses at the gene ends were 4 bases for V and 4 bases for J; bases not matched to a gene: 6.

This clone was counted a single time. This chain links TRBV5-5 with TRBJ1-5, with D unresolved. There are 13 residues in the CDR3. V was trimmed by 0 bases and J by 7 bases, leaving 8 bases between them. The germline V gene encodes CDR1 SGHKS and CDR2 YYEKEE (reference sequence). The CDR3 DNA reads as TGTGCCAGCAGCTTGGGAGGAAGCCAGCCCCAGCATTTT. Protein product: CASSLGGSQPQHF.

This clone was counted a few times. The rearrangement links TRBV5-4 to TRBJ1-1, with 9 positions matching TRBD1. The CDR3 runs 15 residues. Germline CDR1 SGHNT, CDR2 YYREEE (reference sequence). The junction had 11 bases not matched to a gene; V was cut back by 4 bases and J by 7 bases. CDR3: CASSPKLRTGVEAFF. The CDR3 coding sequence is TGTGCCAGCAGCCCGAAACTAAGGACAGGGGTTGAAGCTTTCTTT.

The chain recombines TRBV7-2 with TRBJ2-7, with D uncertain. The ends were cut back, 1 base at V and 0 bases at J, with 7 bases in the middle. Germline V gives CDR1 SGHTA, CDR2 FQGNSA. The CDR3 covers 14 residues. CDR3 nucleotides: TGTGCCAGCAGCTTAGTTACCGGCTCCTACGAGCAGTACTTC. Translation gives CASSLVTGSYEQYF.

This chain connects TRBV28 to TRBJ2-2, with 8 bases identical to TRBD2. With 5 bases clipped from V and 7 bases from J, the junction kept 9 bases outside the gene matches. CDR3 size: 15 residues. The germline CDR1 and CDR2 sequences are MDHEN and SYDVKM. This CDR3 is CASSVSGGASGELFF. In DNA form, the CDR3 reads TGTGCCAGCAGTGTCAGCGGGGGCGCGAGCGGGGAGCTGTTTTTT.

The gene calls are TRBV5-1 and TRBJ1-3; D is ambiguous. This CDR3 has 14 residues. The germline V and J ends were trimmed by 4 bases and 0 bases, with 8 bases remaining between them. Germline lookup yields CDR1 SGHRS and CDR2 YFSETQ. The DNA of the CDR3 is TGCGCCAGCAGCCTAGGAGACTCTGGAAACACCATATATTTT. This codes for CASSLGDSGNTIYF.

With respect to this clone: Since the CDR3 does not end with the conserved phenylalanine or tryptophan, this likely comes from a read error. The chain combines TRBV4-2 with TRBJ1-1; 8 bases agree with TRBD1. CDR3 size: 15 residues. The V segment lost 4 bases and the J segment 1 base; nucleotides outside the gene matches: 5. The V gene's germline CDR1 is LGHNA and CDR2 YNFKEQ. CDR3 sequence reads: CASSPDRAGNTEAFV. In nucleotides, the CDR3 is TGTGCCAGCAGCCCGGACAGGGCGGGGAACACTGAAGCTTTCGTT.

This clone was counted a single time. This chain uses TRBV30 with TRBJ2-7, with 8 bases identical to TRBD1. The CDR3 is 20 amino acids. Unmatched junction bases numbered 19, after V lost 0 bases and J lost 0 bases. Germline CDR1 is GTSNPN and CDR2 is SVGIG (reference sequence). The CDR3 protein is CAWSVAPRDRFLRSSYEQYF. CDR3 coding DNA: TGTGCCTGGAGTGTAGCCCCCCGGGACAGGTTTCTCCGCAGCTCCTACGAGCAGTACTTC.

The chain uses TRBV11-2 and TRBJ2-7; D is perhaps TRBD1 (7 bases). The V end lost 5 bases, the J end lost 5 bases, and 19 bases lay between the germline ends. CDR3 length: 15 amino acids. Looked up from germline, CDR1 is SGHAT and CDR2 is FQNNGV. As DNA, the CDR3 is TGTGCCAGCAGCCCCCCCGGCAGGGGGGAGCACGAGCAGTACTTC. It encodes CASSPPGRGEHEQYF. The full variable domain, completed using reference TRBV11-2 and TRBJ2-7, is EAGVAQSPRYKIIEKRQSVAFWCNPISGHATLYWYQQILGQGPKLLIQFQNNGVVDDSQLPKDRFSAERLKGVDSTLKIQPAKLEDSAVYLCASSPPGRGEHEQYFGPGTRLTVT.

The chain carries TRBV25-1 and TRBJ2-5, with D possibly TRBD2 on 5 matching bases. The CDR3 spans 15 residues. Trimming removed 4 bases at V and 5 bases at J, with 17 bases between. Germline V gene data show CDR1 as MGHDK and CDR2 as SYGVNS. Written as DNA, the CDR3 is TGTGCCAGCAGTGGTACCGAGGGTAGCTGGGAGACCCAGTACTTC. Protein sequence: CASSGTEGSWETQYF.

V gene TRBV6-1 combines with J gene TRBJ1-2; perhaps TRBD1 as D (5 bases). V lost 1 base, J lost 10 bases, and 13 bases lay in between. This CDR3 is 13 amino acids long. Germline CDR1 is MNHNS and CDR2 is SASEGT. CDR3 DNA sequence: TGTGCCAGCAGTGAAGGGAACAGGATTGACTACACCTTC. Translated: CASSEGNRIDYTF.

V and J are TRBV7-2 and TRBJ1-5; 7 nucleotides line up with TRBD1. The germline CDR1 and CDR2 sequences are SGHTA and FQGNSA. The V segment lost 5 bases and the J segment 7 bases; nucleotides outside the gene matches: 8. This CDR3 has 14 residues. CDR3 in amino acids: CASSPRQGEQPQHF. DNA of the CDR3: TGTGCCAGCAGCCCCCGACAGGGAGAGCAGCCCCAGCATTTT.